The clone carrying this T cell receptor (beta chain) showed up just once. Its antigen remains unidentified. This record belongs to a study of T cell repertoires in cytomegalovirus infection. There are 12 residues in the CDR3. V dropped 6 bases and J dropped 7 bases, with 13 bases sitting between them. Germline-derived CDR1 and CDR2 are SQVTM and ANQGSEA. MiXCR, applied by TCRdb to the reads, yields one record per CDR3 protein. The data contain roughly 200,000 distinct CDR3 sequences, about 17% of them singletons. Findings of the study overall: In two of eight donors, the top clonotype was HLA-C-restricted CMV-specific. Summed frequency of shared TCR beta families picked out CMV carriers who also had the relevant HLA.

The clonotype originates from a human donor in good health (CMV status not recorded). Some clones in this sample may be carry-over from other donors' samples. The chain carries TRBV29-1 and TRBJ2-1, with TRBD2 as a possible D gene (6 bases). The source material was CD8+ T cells from PBMCs. Here the CDR3 reads CSVGLRQNEQFF. In nucleotides, the CDR3 is TGCAGCGTAGGACTACGCCAAAATGAGCAGTTCTTC.